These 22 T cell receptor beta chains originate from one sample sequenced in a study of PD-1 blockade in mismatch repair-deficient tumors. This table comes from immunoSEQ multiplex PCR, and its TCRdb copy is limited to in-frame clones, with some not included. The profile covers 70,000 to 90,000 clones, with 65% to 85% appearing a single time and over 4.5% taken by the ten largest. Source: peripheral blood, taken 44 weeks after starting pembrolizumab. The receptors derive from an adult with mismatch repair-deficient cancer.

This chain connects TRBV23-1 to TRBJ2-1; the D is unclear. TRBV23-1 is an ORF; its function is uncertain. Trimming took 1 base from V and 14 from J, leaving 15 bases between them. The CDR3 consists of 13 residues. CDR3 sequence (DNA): TGCGCCAGCAGTCAATATCGTCTAGTTAAGGAGTTCTTC. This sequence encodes CASSQYRLVKEFF.

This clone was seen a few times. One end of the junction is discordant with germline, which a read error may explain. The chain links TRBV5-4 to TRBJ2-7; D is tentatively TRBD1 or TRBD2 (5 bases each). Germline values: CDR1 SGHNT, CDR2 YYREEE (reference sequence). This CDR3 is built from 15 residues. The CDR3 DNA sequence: TGTGCCAGCAGTTTGGGGACGGACCAAAGCTACGAGCAGTACTTC. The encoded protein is CASSLGTDQSYEQYF.

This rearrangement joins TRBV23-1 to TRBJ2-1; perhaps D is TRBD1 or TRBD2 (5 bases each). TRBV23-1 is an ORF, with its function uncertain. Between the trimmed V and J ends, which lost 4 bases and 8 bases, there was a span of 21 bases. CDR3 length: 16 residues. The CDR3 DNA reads TGCGCCAGCAGTCCTATGTGGGGCGGGCAAGAGGATGAGCAGTTCTTC. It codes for CASSPMWGGQEDEQFF.

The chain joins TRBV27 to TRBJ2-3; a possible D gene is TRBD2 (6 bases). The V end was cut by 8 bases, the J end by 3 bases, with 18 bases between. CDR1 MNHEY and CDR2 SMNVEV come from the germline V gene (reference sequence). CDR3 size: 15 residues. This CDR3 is CASARGTLVTDTQYF. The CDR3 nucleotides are TGTGCCAGCGCCCGGGGGACCTTAGTGACAGATACGCAGTATTTT.

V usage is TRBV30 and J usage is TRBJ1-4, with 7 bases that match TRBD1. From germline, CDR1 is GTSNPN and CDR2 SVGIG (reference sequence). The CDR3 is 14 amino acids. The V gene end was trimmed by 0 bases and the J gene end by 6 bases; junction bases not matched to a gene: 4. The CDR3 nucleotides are TGTGCCTGGAGTGTAAAGGGGGCGCATGAAAAACTGTTTTTT. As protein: CAWSVKGAHEKLFF.

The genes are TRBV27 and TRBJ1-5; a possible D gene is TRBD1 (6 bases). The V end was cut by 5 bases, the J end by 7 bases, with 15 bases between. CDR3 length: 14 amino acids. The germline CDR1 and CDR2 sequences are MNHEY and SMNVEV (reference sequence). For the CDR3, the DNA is TGTGCCAGCAGTATTTCGGACAGTTACCAGCCCCAGCATTTT. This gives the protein CASSISDSYQPQHF.

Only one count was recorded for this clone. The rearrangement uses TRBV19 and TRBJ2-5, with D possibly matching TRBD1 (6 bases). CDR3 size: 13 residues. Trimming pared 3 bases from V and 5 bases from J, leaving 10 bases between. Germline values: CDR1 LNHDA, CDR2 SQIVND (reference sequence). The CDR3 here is CASSITGTETQYF. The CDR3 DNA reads TGTGCCAGTAGTATTACAGGGACCGAGACCCAGTACTTC.

The CDR3 sequence: CASSIGSWADTQYF. In nucleotides, the CDR3 is TGTGCCAGTAGTATCGGATCGTGGGCAGATACGCAGTATTTT. V gene TRBV19 combines with J gene TRBJ2-3; D uncertain. V was pared by 3 bases and J by 4 bases, with 11 bases between. Germline values: CDR1 LNHDA, CDR2 SQIVND (reference sequence). The length of the CDR3 is 14 residues.

CDR3: CASSVEGPYGYTF. CDR3 in DNA: TGTGCCAGCAGCGTAGAGGGGCCCTATGGCTACACCTTC. This chain uses TRBV9 with TRBJ1-2, with D possibly TRBD1 on 5 matching bases. V lost 0 bases and J 4 bases, leaving 7 bases between the germline ends. The CDR3 has 13 residues. Germline V CDR1 and CDR2: SGDLS, YYNGEE.

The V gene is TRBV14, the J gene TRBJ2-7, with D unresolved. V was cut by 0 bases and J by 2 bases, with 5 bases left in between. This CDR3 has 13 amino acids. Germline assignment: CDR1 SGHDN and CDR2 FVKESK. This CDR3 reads CASSQDGPYEQYF. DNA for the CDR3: TGTGCCAGCAGCCAAGATGGCCCCTACGAGCAGTACTTC.

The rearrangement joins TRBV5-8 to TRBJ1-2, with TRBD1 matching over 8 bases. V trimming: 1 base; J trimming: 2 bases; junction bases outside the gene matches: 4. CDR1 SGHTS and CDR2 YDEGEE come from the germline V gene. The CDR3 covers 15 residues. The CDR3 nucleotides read TGTGCCAGCAGCTTGTGGGCAGGGGGCAACTATGGCTACACCTTC. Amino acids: CASSLWAGGNYGYTF.

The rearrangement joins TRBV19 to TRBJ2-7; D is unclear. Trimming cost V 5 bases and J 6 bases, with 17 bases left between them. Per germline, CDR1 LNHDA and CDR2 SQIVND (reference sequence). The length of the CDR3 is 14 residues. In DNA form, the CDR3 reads TGTGCCAGTAGTGCCAGTTATCGGTCGGGCGAGCAGTACTTC. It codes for CASSASYRSGEQYF.

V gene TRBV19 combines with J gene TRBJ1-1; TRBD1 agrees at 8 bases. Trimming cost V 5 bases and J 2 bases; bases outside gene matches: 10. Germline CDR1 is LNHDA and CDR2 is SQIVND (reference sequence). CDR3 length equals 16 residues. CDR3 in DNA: TGTGCCAGTAGTGCGCTAACCGGGACAGGAAACACTGAAGCTTTCTTT. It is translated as CASSALTGTGNTEAFF. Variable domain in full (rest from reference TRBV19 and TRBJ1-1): DGGITQSPKYLFRKEGQNVTLSCEQNLNHDAMYWYRQDPGQGLRLIYYSQIVNDFQKGDIAEGYSVSREKKESFPLTVTSAQKNPTAFYLCASSALTGTGNTEAFFGQGTRLTVV.

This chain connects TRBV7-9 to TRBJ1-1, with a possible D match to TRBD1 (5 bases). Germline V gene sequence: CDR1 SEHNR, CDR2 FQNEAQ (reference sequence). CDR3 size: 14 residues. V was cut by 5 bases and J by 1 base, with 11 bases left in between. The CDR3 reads CASSARQRNTEAFF. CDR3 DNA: TGTGCCAGCAGCGCTAGACAGAGGAACACTGAAGCTTTCTTT.

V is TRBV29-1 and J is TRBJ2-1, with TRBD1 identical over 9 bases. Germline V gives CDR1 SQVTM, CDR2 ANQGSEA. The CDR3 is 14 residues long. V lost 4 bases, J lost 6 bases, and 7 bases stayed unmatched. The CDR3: CSVGAGTGSNEQFF. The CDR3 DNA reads TGCAGCGTTGGGGCCGGGACAGGGAGCAATGAGCAGTTCTTC.

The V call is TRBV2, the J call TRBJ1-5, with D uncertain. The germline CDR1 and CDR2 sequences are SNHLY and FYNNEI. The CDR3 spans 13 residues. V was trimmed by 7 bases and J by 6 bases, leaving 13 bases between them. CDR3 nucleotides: TGTGCCAGCAATCTTATAGGAGGTCAGCCCCAGCATTTT. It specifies CASNLIGGQPQHF.

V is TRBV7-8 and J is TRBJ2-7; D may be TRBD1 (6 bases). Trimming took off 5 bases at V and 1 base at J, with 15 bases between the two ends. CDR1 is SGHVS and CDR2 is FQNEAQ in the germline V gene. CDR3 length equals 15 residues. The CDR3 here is CASSLKTGTSYEQYF. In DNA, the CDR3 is TGTGCCAGCAGCCTAAAGACCGGGACATCCTACGAGCAGTACTTC.

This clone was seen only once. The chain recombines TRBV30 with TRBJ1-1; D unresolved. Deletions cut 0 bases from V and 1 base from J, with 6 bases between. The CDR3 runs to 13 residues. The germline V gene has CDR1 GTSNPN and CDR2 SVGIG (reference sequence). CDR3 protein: CAWSVNGNTEAFF. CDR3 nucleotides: TGTGCCTGGAGTGTAAATGGGAACACTGAAGCTTTCTTT.

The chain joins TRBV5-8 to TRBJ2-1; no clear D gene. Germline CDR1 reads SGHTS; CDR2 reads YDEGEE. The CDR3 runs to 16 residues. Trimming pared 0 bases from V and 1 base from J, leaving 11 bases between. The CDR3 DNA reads TGTGCCAGCAGCTTGGAAGGCATCCTTTCCTACAATGAGCAGTTCTTC. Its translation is CASSLEGILSYNEQFF.

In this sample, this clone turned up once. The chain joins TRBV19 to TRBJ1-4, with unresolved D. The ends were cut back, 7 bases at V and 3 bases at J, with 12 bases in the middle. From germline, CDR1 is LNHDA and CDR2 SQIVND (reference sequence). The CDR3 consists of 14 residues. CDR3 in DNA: TGTGCCAGTAAAGCCGGTCAAGCTAATGAAAAACTGTTTTTT. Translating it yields CASKAGQANEKLFF.

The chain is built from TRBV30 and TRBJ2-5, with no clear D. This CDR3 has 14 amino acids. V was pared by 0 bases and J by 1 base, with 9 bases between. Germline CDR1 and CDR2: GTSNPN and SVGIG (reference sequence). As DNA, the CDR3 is TGTGCCTGGAGTGTACGTGGGATCCAAGAGACCCAGTACTTC. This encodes CAWSVRGIQETQYF. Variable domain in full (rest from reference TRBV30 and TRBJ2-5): SQTIHQWPATLVQPVGSPLSLECTVEGTSNPNLYWYRQAAGRGLQLLFYSVGIGQISSEVPQNLSASRPQDRQFILSSKKLLLSDSGFYLCAWSVRGIQETQYFGPGTRLLVL.

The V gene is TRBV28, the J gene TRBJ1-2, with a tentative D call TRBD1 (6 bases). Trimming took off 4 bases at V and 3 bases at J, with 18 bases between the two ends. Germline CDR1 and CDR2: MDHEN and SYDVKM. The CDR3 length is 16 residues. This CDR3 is CASSSPTTGIDYGYTF. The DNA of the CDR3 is TGTGCCAGCAGTTCCCCCACCACAGGGATCGACTATGGCTACACCTTC.